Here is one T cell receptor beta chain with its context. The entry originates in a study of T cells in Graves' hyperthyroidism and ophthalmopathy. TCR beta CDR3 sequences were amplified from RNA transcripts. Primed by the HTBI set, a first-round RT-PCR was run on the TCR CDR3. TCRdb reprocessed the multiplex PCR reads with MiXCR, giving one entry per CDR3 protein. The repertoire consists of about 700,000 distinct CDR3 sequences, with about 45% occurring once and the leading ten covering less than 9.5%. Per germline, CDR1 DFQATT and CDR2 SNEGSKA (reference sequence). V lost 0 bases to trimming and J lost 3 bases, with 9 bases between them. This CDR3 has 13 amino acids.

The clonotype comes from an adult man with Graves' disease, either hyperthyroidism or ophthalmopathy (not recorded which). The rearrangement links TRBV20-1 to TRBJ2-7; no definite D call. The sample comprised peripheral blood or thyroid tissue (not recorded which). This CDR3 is CSAREGRGYEQYF. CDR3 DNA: TGCAGTGCTAGAGAAGGTCGAGGCTACGAGCAGTACTTC.